This T cell receptor beta chain was sequenced during a study of T cells in Graves' hyperthyroidism and ophthalmopathy. The CDR3 runs to 15 residues. Trimming took 4 bases from V and 0 from J, leaving 13 bases between them. The germline CDR1 and CDR2 sequences are SEHNR and FQNEAQ (reference sequence). Using RNA transcripts as the source, TCR beta CDR3 regions were amplified. The HTBI set primed first-round TCR CDR3 RT-PCR. TCRdb reprocessed the multiplex PCR reads via MiXCR and lists one record per CDR3 protein. Among about 560,000 distinct CDR3 sequences listed, 15% to 20% were seen once. This clonotype was counted between two and nine times. Its antigen is still unknown. Study-wide results and limits: Ophthalmopathy got predicted by the model a median 6.5 months before its onset. Blood samples included most of the expanded thyroid clonotypes exceeding 0.001.

Sequenced material: blood. The sequence was collected from a woman aged 18-29 years with Graves' hyperthyroidism. V and J are TRBV7-9 and TRBJ2-7; D gene uncertain. CDR3 residues: CASSSRTAGSYEQYF. Written as DNA, the CDR3 is TGTGCCAGCAGCTCACGGACGGCCGGCTCCTACGAGCAGTACTTC.